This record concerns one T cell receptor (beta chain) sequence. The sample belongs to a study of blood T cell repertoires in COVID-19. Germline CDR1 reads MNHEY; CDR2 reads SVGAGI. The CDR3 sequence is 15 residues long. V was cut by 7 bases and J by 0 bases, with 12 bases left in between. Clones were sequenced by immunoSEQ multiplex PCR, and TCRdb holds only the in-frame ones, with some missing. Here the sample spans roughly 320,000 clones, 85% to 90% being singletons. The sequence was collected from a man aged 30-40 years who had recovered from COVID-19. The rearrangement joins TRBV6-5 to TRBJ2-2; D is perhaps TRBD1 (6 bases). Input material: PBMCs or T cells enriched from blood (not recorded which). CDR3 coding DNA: TGTGCCAGCAACCTTAGGGGGTCGAACACCGGGGAGCTGTTTTTT. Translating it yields CASNLRGSNTGELFF.